Here is one T cell receptor (beta chain) with its context. Antigen specificity is unknown. V was pared by 1 base and J by 0 bases, with 10 bases between. Per the germline V gene, CDR1 is LNHNV and CDR2 is YYDKDF (reference sequence). The CDR3 totals 16 residues. The data originate from a study of T cells in localized non-small cell lung cancer. Study-level results: Of the tissues analyzed, uninvolved adjacent lung showed maximal T cell clonality, greater than tumor. Adjacent lung had a median around 60 of the 100 largest tumor clones. Multi-region tumor sequencing was not done, so intratumor heterogeneity could not be excluded.

Profiling relied on immunoSEQ multiplex PCR, and the TCRdb table lists in-frame clones only, not all of them. The table has tens of thousands of clones, almost 90% seen once; the top ten hold around 3.9%. V usage is TRBV15 and J usage is TRBJ1-3, with D perhaps TRBD1 (5 bases). The sequencing used peripheral blood, collected before any cancer treatment. This receptor was identified in a man aged 40 to 69 with stage I lung adenocarcinoma. For the CDR3, the DNA is TGTGCCACCAGCAGAGGGGGGGTTAGCTCTGGAAACACCATATATTTT. Translating gives CATSRGGVSSGNTIYF.